The clone carrying this T cell receptor beta chain was counted only a few times. Its antigen is as yet unknown. This sample was taken from a study of T cell repertoires in cytomegalovirus infection. Overall study context: Both CMV infection and a matching HLA type were indicated by public TCR beta signatures.

Study-wide findings and caveats: Summed frequency of public TCR beta families distinguished CMV carriers with the relevant HLA. The study found HLA-C-restricted CMV-specific TCR beta clonotypes dominating the ex vivo response.

Germline V gene sequence: CDR1 SGHRS, CDR2 YFSETQ. Trimming left V 4 bases short and J 7 bases short, with 17 bases between. The CDR3 totals 15 residues. TCRdb reprocessed the reads via MiXCR and lists one record per CDR3 protein. The sample has fewer than 200,000 distinct CDR3 sequences, roughly 20% seen once. Source material: PBMCs. The gene calls are TRBV5-1 and TRBJ1-4; D gene unclear. The TCR sequence derives from a human donor in good health (CMV status not recorded). Some clones in this sample may be carry-over from other donors' samples. CDR3 nucleotide sequence: TGCGCCAGCAGCGGGGTGGACGTCTTGGGTGAAAAACTGTTTTTT. This encodes CASSGVDVLGEKLFF.